The source of this T cell receptor (beta chain) is a study of T-cell memory formation after mild COVID-19. A few counts support this clonotype. No antigen is known for it. 5'RACE primed from the constant segment yielded TCR alpha and TCR beta cDNA libraries bearing sample barcodes and UMIs. TCRdb recomputed calls from the 5' RACE reads with MiXCR, one row per CDR3 protein. The data hold 350,000 to 500,000 distinct CDR3 sequences, with less than 25% observed a single time. Study results and limitations: Some responding clones appeared in pre-infection memory, suggesting cross-reactive memory joined.

The sequence derives from an adult woman who had mild COVID-19 (a few samples of this study predate the infection). Cell type and time point are not known. The sequenced sample consisted of PBMCs or a T cell subset sorted from them (not recorded which).

The CDR3 loop reads CASMAPGVAYNEQFF. The DNA for the CDR3 is TGTGCCAGCATGGCCCCAGGGGTAGCCTACAATGAGCAGTTCTTC. This rearrangement joins TRBV12-3 or TRBV12-4 to TRBJ2-1; D is perhaps TRBD1 (6 bases). V gave up 7 bases and J gave up 2 bases, with 15 bases separating them. This CDR3 has 15 amino acids.